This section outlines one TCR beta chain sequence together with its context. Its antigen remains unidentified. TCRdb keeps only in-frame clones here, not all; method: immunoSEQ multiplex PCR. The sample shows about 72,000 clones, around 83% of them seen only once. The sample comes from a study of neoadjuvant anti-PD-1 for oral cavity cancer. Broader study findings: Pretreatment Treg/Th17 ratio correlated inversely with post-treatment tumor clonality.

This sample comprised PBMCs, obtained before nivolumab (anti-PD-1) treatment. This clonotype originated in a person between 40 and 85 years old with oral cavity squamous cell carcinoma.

CDR3 region: CASSLETSGTKNEQFF. The CDR3 bases are TGTGCCAGCAGCTTAGAAACGAGCGGTACAAAAAATGAGCAGTTCTTC. J is TRBJ2-1 and V is TRBV7-9, with D perhaps matching TRBD2 (5 bases). The CDR3 is 16 amino acids. V lost 1 base and J 7 bases, leaving 17 bases between the germline ends. Germline V lookup: CDR1 SEHNR, CDR2 FQNEAQ (reference sequence).